The rows below give T cell receptor beta chains drawn from one sample of a study of beta chain features in type 1 diabetes. Generated by immunoSEQ multiplex PCR, the TCRdb table keeps only in-frame clones and is missing some. The table lists about 340,000 clones, approximately 15% of them singletons. Sequenced input: naive CD4+ T cells from blood. These receptors were collected from a woman aged 18-29 years with type 1 diabetes. Each CDR3 is given with its conserved first and last residue. The order of the fields is V gene, clone size, J gene, D gene, CDR3 DNA, CDR3 protein. D genes are given only for firm matches. Some rows mark clone size as missing; the rest say once, few, many or name a class of expanded clone.

v_gene: TRBV27; abundance: few; j_gene: TRBJ1-4; d_gene: .; CDR3nt: TGTGCCAGCAGTTGGGCCGCACGAGGGGAAAAACTGTTTTTT; CDR3aa: CASSWAARGEKLFF
v_gene: TRBV18; abundance: few; j_gene: TRBJ2-6; d_gene: TRBD1; CDR3nt: TGTGCCAGCTCACCCTCGACAGGGGCCCAATCTGGGGCCAACGTCCTGACTTTC; CDR3aa: CASSPSTGAQSGANVLTF
v_gene: TRBV2; abundance: few; j_gene: TRBJ1-3; d_gene: TRBD1; CDR3nt: TGTGCCAGCGGACGACAGGGGATCTCTGGAAACACCATATATTTT; CDR3aa: CASGRQGISGNTIYF
v_gene: TRBV2; abundance: few; j_gene: TRBJ2-7; d_gene: TRBD1; CDR3nt: TGTGCCAGCAGTAGGGACAGGGCCTACGAGCAGTACTTC; CDR3aa: CASSRDRAYEQYF
v_gene: TRBV7-3; abundance: few; j_gene: TRBJ2-1; d_gene: .; CDR3nt: TGTGCCAGCAGCTTATTTGGAGAGTTCAATGAGCAGTTCTTC; CDR3aa: CASSLFGEFNEQFF
v_gene: TRBV29-1; abundance: .; j_gene: TRBJ2-1; d_gene: .; CDR3nt: TGCAGCGTTGACTTCAGCTCCTACAATGAGCAGTTCTTC; CDR3aa: CSVDFSSYNEQFF
v_gene: TRBV7-9; abundance: few; j_gene: TRBJ1-1; d_gene: .; CDR3nt: TGTGCCAGCACCACGGACACTGAAGCTTTCTTT; CDR3aa: CASTTDTEAFF
v_gene: TRBV4-1; abundance: .; j_gene: TRBJ1-5; d_gene: .; CDR3nt: TGCGCCAGCAGCGGAGGACAGACCAATCAGCCCCAGCATTTT; CDR3aa: CASSGGQTNQPQHF
v_gene: TRBV7-2; abundance: few; j_gene: TRBJ2-1; d_gene: .; CDR3nt: TGTGCCAGCAGCCCATTTGCCCGGGAGCAGTTCTTC; CDR3aa: CASSPFAREQFF
v_gene: TRBV9; abundance: .; j_gene: TRBJ1-5; d_gene: TRBD1; CDR3nt: TGTGCCAGCAGCAGGACAGGGGGGAATCAGCCCCAGCATTTT; CDR3aa: CASSRTGGNQPQHF
v_gene: TRBV29-1; abundance: few; j_gene: TRBJ1-4; d_gene: .; CDR3nt: TGCAGCGCTATTAGCAGGGGAAGGCCTGAAAAACTGTTTTTT; CDR3aa: CSAISRGRPEKLFF
v_gene: TRBV29-1; abundance: .; j_gene: TRBJ1-2; d_gene: TRBD1; CDR3nt: TGCAGCGTTGGGACAGGGAGACATGGCTACACCTTC; CDR3aa: CSVGTGRHGYTF
v_gene: TRBV11-2; abundance: few; j_gene: TRBJ2-1; d_gene: TRBD2; CDR3nt: TGTGCCAGCAGCCCTCCTTTTGAGGGACTAGCGAAAACCTACAATGAGCAGTTCTTC; CDR3aa: CASSPPFEGLAKTYNEQFF
v_gene: TRBV18; abundance: .; j_gene: TRBJ1-2; d_gene: TRBD1; CDR3nt: TGTGCCAGCTCACCGGACAGGGAGTATGGCTACACCTTC; CDR3aa: CASSPDREYGYTF
v_gene: TRBV5-1; abundance: .; j_gene: TRBJ2-1; d_gene: TRBD2; CDR3nt: TGCGCCAGCGCCTCGACTAGCGGGTTAAATGAGCAGTTCTTC; CDR3aa: CASASTSGLNEQFF
v_gene: TRBV19; abundance: .; j_gene: TRBJ2-7; d_gene: TRBD1; CDR3nt: TGTGCCGGGAGAGGGACAGGGAGAGTCAACGAGCAGTACTTC; CDR3aa: CAGRGTGRVNEQYF
v_gene: TRBV30; abundance: few; j_gene: TRBJ2-3; d_gene: .; CDR3nt: TGTGCCTGGAGGGATAGCGAGGATACGCAGTATTTT; CDR3aa: CAWRDSEDTQYF
v_gene: TRBV29-1; abundance: few; j_gene: TRBJ2-7; d_gene: .; CDR3nt: TGCAGCGTTGGCCGGGACAACTACGAGCAGTACTTC; CDR3aa: CSVGRDNYEQYF
v_gene: TRBV28; abundance: .; j_gene: TRBJ2-7; d_gene: .; CDR3nt: TGTGCCAGCAGTTTCCCCCCTACGTACGAGCAGTACTTC; CDR3aa: CASSFPPTYEQYF
v_gene: TRBV7-3; abundance: .; j_gene: TRBJ1-2; d_gene: .; CDR3nt: TGTGCCAGCAGCCCGACCCCCAAGGGGAAGAACTATGGCTACACCTTC; CDR3aa: CASSPTPKGKNYGYTF
v_gene: TRBV20-1; abundance: few; j_gene: TRBJ1-1; d_gene: .; CDR3nt: TGCAGTGCTAGTCTTCCCTCGGGAGCTTTCTTT; CDR3aa: CSASLPSGAFF
v_gene: TRBV9; abundance: few; j_gene: TRBJ2-2; d_gene: .; CDR3nt: TGTGCCAGCAGCGTAGCTCGGGGGACCGGGGAGCTGTTTTTT; CDR3aa: CASSVARGTGELFF
v_gene: TRBV19; abundance: .; j_gene: TRBJ1-2; d_gene: TRBD1; CDR3nt: TGTGCCAGTAGTAAGGAGGGGGCGCGTTATGGCTACACCTTC; CDR3aa: CASSKEGARYGYTF
v_gene: TRBV30; abundance: .; j_gene: TRBJ1-1; d_gene: .; CDR3nt: TGTGCCTGGAGTCGGTGGGAGGACACTGAAGCTTTCTTT; CDR3aa: CAWSRWEDTEAFF
v_gene: TRBV25-1; abundance: .; j_gene: TRBJ1-4; d_gene: .; CDR3nt: TGTGCCAGCAGTGAATACGCAGGTCGCGAAAAACTGTTTTTT; CDR3aa: CASSEYAGREKLFF
v_gene: TRBV15; abundance: few; j_gene: TRBJ2-5; d_gene: .; CDR3nt: TGTGCCACCAGCATAAGCGCCCATTACCAAGAGACCCAGTACTTC; CDR3aa: CATSISAHYQETQYF
v_gene: TRBV27; abundance: .; j_gene: TRBJ1-2; d_gene: .; CDR3nt: TGTGCCAGCAGTACGACAGGAGTCTATGGCTACACCTTC; CDR3aa: CASSTTGVYGYTF
v_gene: TRBV30; abundance: .; j_gene: TRBJ1-4; d_gene: .; CDR3nt: TGTGCCTGGAGTGACCCCCGGGGTGCAGACGGGGAAAAACTGTTTTTT; CDR3aa: CAWSDPRGADGEKLFF
v_gene: TRBV30; abundance: few; j_gene: TRBJ2-2; d_gene: TRBD2; CDR3nt: TGTGCCTGGGAGCGGGAGCTGAACACCGGGGAGCTGTTTTTT; CDR3aa: CAWERELNTGELFF
v_gene: TRBV30; abundance: few; j_gene: TRBJ2-7; d_gene: TRBD1; CDR3nt: TGTGCCTGGAGAAGGTGGGACAGGGTGATGGGGGAGCAGTACTTC; CDR3aa: CAWRRWDRVMGEQYF
v_gene: TRBV7-2; abundance: few; j_gene: TRBJ1-1; d_gene: .; CDR3nt: TGTGCCAGCAGCAATGACAGGCCGACTGAAGCTTTCTTT; CDR3aa: CASSNDRPTEAFF
v_gene: TRBV2; abundance: few; j_gene: TRBJ2-3; d_gene: TRBD2; CDR3nt: TGTGCCAGCCGACTAGCGCATAGCACAGATACGCAGTATTTT; CDR3aa: CASRLAHSTDTQYF
v_gene: TRBV6-6; abundance: .; j_gene: TRBJ1-5; d_gene: TRBD1; CDR3nt: TGTGCCAGCAACCCGGGACAGGGGAGCAATCAGCCCCAGCATTTT; CDR3aa: CASNPGQGSNQPQHF
v_gene: TRBV30; abundance: .; j_gene: TRBJ2-7; d_gene: TRBD1; CDR3nt: TGTGCCTGGAGAGATACAGGGGGCTCTAGGGAGCAGTACTTC; CDR3aa: CAWRDTGGSREQYF
v_gene: TRBV21-1; abundance: .; j_gene: TRBJ2-5; d_gene: .; CDR3nt: TGTGCCAGCAGCACAAGGGACTCCTTCCAGGATCAAGAGACCCAGTACTTC; CDR3aa: CASSTRDSFQDQETQYF
v_gene: TRBV2; abundance: few; j_gene: TRBJ2-5; d_gene: TRBD2; CDR3nt: TGTGCCAGCCGCAGGATGGCTAGCGGTACGACCCAGTACTTC; CDR3aa: CASRRMASGTTQYF
v_gene: TRBV5-1; abundance: .; j_gene: TRBJ2-7; d_gene: TRBD1; CDR3nt: TGCGCCAGCAGCTTGCGGCAGGGGGACGAGCAGTACTTC; CDR3aa: CASSLRQGDEQYF
v_gene: TRBV7-3; abundance: .; j_gene: TRBJ1-2; d_gene: .; CDR3nt: TGTGCCAGCAGCCCAACAGGGATGGACTATGGCTACACCTTC; CDR3aa: CASSPTGMDYGYTF
v_gene: TRBV28; abundance: few; j_gene: TRBJ2-3; d_gene: TRBD2; CDR3nt: TGTGCCAGCAGTTCACCGGGACTAGAATCTCCTTCTCAGTATTTT; CDR3aa: CASSSPGLESPSQYF
v_gene: TRBV28; abundance: .; j_gene: TRBJ1-5; d_gene: .; CDR3nt: TGTGCCAGCGTAATGGGAGGGCGGAGGTATTTT; CDR3aa: CASVMGGRRYF
v_gene: TRBV5-1; abundance: .; j_gene: TRBJ1-1; d_gene: .; CDR3nt: TGCGCCAGCAGCTTTGTGGGGGGCACTGAAGCTTTCTTT; CDR3aa: CASSFVGGTEAFF
v_gene: TRBV5-4; abundance: few; j_gene: TRBJ2-3; d_gene: .; CDR3nt: TGTGCCAGCAGCTTACAAGCGGCAGATACGCAGTATTTT; CDR3aa: CASSLQAADTQYF
v_gene: TRBV4-3; abundance: .; j_gene: TRBJ2-1; d_gene: TRBD2; CDR3nt: TGCGCCAGCAGCCAAGAGGGACTAGCGGGAAAGCAGTTCTTC; CDR3aa: CASSQEGLAGKQFF
v_gene: TRBV5-1; abundance: .; j_gene: TRBJ2-7; d_gene: TRBD1; CDR3nt: TGCGCCAGCAGCCTATCGCTTCCGGGACAGGGCTCCTACGAGCAGTACTTC; CDR3aa: CASSLSLPGQGSYEQYF
v_gene: TRBV7-9; abundance: few; j_gene: TRBJ2-7; d_gene: .; CDR3nt: TGTGCCAGCAGCTTAAAGCACGAGCAGTACTTC; CDR3aa: CASSLKHEQYF
v_gene: TRBV5-4; abundance: few; j_gene: TRBJ1-2; d_gene: .; CDR3nt: TGTGCCAGCAGCACAACGGGATATGGCTACACCTTC; CDR3aa: CASSTTGYGYTF
v_gene: TRBV5-1; abundance: .; j_gene: TRBJ2-3; d_gene: .; CDR3nt: TGCGCCAGCTCCGAAGGGGTAATGGGCCCCACAGATACGCAGTATTTT; CDR3aa: CASSEGVMGPTDTQYF
v_gene: TRBV7-8; abundance: .; j_gene: TRBJ2-5; d_gene: .; CDR3nt: TGTGCCAGCAGCCCCCTAACAGGGACGGAGACCCAGTACTTC; CDR3aa: CASSPLTGTETQYF
v_gene: TRBV15; abundance: .; j_gene: TRBJ2-1; d_gene: .; CDR3nt: TGTGCCACCAGCACCCCAGACGACAGACCCTACAATGAGCAGTTCTTC; CDR3aa: CATSTPDDRPYNEQFF
v_gene: TRBV27; abundance: few; j_gene: TRBJ2-3; d_gene: TRBD1; CDR3nt: TGTGCCAGCAGTCCGCAACAGGGGAGTACGCAGTATTTT; CDR3aa: CASSPQQGSTQYF
v_gene: TRBV13; abundance: .; j_gene: TRBJ2-1; d_gene: .; CDR3nt: TGTGCCAGCAGCAACCCCTTCCGGGGGAATGAGCAGTTCTTC; CDR3aa: CASSNPFRGNEQFF
v_gene: TRBV18; abundance: .; j_gene: TRBJ2-1; d_gene: TRBD1; CDR3nt: TGTGCCAGCTCACCGGGACAGACCCCTCGGAATGAGCAGTTCTTC; CDR3aa: CASSPGQTPRNEQFF
v_gene: TRBV7-9; abundance: .; j_gene: TRBJ2-7; d_gene: TRBD2; CDR3nt: TGTGCCAGCAGCTTATCCGGGACTAGCCACCACGAGCAGTACTTC; CDR3aa: CASSLSGTSHHEQYF
v_gene: TRBV29-1; abundance: few; j_gene: TRBJ1-2; d_gene: .; CDR3nt: TGCAGCGTTGCCCCGGTAGGGCAGGGGCCTATAAGACTCTATGGCTACACCTTC; CDR3aa: CSVAPVGQGPIRLYGYTF
v_gene: TRBV5-6; abundance: .; j_gene: TRBJ2-1; d_gene: .; CDR3nt: TGTGCCAGCAGCTTGTGGCCTTACAATGAGCAGTTCTTC; CDR3aa: CASSLWPYNEQFF
v_gene: TRBV18; abundance: few; j_gene: TRBJ2-2; d_gene: TRBD2; CDR3nt: TGTGCCAGCTCACCAGGACTAGCGGGAGAAATCGGGGAGCTGTTTTTT; CDR3aa: CASSPGLAGEIGELFF
v_gene: TRBV29-1; abundance: few; j_gene: TRBJ2-1; d_gene: .; CDR3nt: TGCAGCGTTGTCGGGAATGCCTACAATGAGCAGTTCTTC; CDR3aa: CSVVGNAYNEQFF
v_gene: TRBV29-1; abundance: few; j_gene: TRBJ1-2; d_gene: .; CDR3nt: TGCAGCGTTGAATCCGAAAGGAGATCTAACTATGGCTACACCTTC; CDR3aa: CSVESERRSNYGYTF
v_gene: TRBV10-3; abundance: .; j_gene: TRBJ2-3; d_gene: TRBD2; CDR3nt: TGTGCCACTAGCGGGAGTGTTAGCACAGATACGCAGTATTTT; CDR3aa: CATSGSVSTDTQYF
v_gene: TRBV30; abundance: few; j_gene: TRBJ1-1; d_gene: .; CDR3nt: TGTGCCTGGAGTGTACAGCTCGGGACAAAGAACACTGAAGCTTTCTTT; CDR3aa: CAWSVQLGTKNTEAFF